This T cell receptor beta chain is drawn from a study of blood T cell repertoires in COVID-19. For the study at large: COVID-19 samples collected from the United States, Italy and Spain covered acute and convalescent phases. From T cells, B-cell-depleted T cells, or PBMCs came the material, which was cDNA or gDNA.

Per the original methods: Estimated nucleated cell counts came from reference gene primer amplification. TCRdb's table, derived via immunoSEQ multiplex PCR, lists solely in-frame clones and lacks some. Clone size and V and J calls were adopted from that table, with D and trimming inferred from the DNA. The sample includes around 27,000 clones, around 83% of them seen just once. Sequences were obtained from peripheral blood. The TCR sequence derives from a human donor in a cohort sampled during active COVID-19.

CDR3 nucleotide sequence: TGTGCCAGCAGCATAAGACAGGGGCGGGGAGACACTGAAGCTTTCTTT. Its protein is CASSIRQGRGDTEAFF. The chain combines TRBV13 with TRBJ1-1, with 8 bases identical to TRBD1. Germline CDR1 reads PRHDT; CDR2 reads FYEKMQ (reference sequence). This CDR3 spans 16 amino acids. Trimming at V came to 5 bases and at J to 3 bases, leaving 11 bases not matched to a gene.